This TCR beta chain was captured in a study of T cell responses to AZD1222 COVID-19 vaccine. CDR1 MNHNS and CDR2 SASEGT come from the germline V gene. The CDR3 sequence is 16 residues long. V lost 5 bases to trimming and J lost 8 bases; unmatched junction nucleotides: 16. A note on this clone: What it binds is not known.

The study, taken as a whole, reports: At baseline, just five to seven AZD1222 recipients tested seropositive. Unmutated variant regions are reportedly the target of nearly half of TCRs that are spike-specific. Repertoire samples came only from after the peak T cell response. Clonal diversity was possibly underestimated; the donors were predominantly white British and more often female.

Here immunoSEQ multiplex PCR was the method, and the copy in TCRdb shows in-frame clones only, minus some. This sample has 140,000 to 150,000 clones, with 85% to 95% found just once. This material consisted of peripheral blood, taken after recovery from COVID-19. J is TRBJ1-2 and V is TRBV6-1, with 8 nucleotides matching TRBD1. The sequence came from an adult who had recovered from COVID-19. The CDR3 protein is CASSQGPGGQEEGYTF. The CDR3 nucleotides read TGTGCCAGCAGTCAAGGGCCGGGGGGACAGGAGGAAGGCTACACCTTC.